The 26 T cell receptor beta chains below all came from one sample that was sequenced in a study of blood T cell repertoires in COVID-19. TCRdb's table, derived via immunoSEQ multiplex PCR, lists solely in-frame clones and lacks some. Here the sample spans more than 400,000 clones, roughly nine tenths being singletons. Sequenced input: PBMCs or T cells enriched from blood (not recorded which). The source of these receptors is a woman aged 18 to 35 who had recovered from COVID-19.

CDR3: CACTGTGGFEKLFF. The CDR3 DNA follows: TGTGCCTGCACCGGGACAGGGGGCTTTGAAAAACTGTTTTTT. The chain uses TRBV30 and TRBJ1-4; 12 nucleotides match TRBD1. V shed 6 bases, J shed 7 bases, and the junction held 6 bases outside the gene matches. CDR3 size: 14 residues. The germline CDR1 and CDR2 sequences are GTSNPN and SVGIG (reference sequence).

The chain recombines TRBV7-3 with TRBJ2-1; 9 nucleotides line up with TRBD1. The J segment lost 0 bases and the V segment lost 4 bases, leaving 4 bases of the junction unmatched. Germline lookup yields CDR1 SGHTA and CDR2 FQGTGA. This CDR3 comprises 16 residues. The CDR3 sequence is CASSSRTGASYNEQFF. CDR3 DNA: TGTGCCAGCAGCTCAAGGACAGGGGCCTCCTACAATGAGCAGTTCTTC.

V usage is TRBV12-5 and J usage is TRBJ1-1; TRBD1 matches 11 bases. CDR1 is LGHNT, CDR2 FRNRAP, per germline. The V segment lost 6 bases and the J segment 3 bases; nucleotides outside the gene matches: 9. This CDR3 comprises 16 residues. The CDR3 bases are TGTGCTAGTGGCCGGGGACAGGGGGAATCGGACACTGAAGCTTTCTTT. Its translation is CASGRGQGESDTEAFF. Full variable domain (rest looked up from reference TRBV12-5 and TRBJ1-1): DARVTQTPRHKVTEMGQEVTMRCQPILGHNTVFWYRQTMMQGLELLAYFRNRAPLDDSGMPKDRFSAEMPDATLATLKIQPSEPRDSAVYFCASGRGQGESDTEAFFGQGTRLTVV.

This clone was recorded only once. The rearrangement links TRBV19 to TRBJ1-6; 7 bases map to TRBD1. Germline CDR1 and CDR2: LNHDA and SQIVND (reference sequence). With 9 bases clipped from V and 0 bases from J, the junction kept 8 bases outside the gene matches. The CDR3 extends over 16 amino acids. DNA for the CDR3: TGTGCCAGCTCGACAGGGATAAGCTCCTATAATTCACCCCTCCACTTT. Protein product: CASSTGISSYNSPLHF.

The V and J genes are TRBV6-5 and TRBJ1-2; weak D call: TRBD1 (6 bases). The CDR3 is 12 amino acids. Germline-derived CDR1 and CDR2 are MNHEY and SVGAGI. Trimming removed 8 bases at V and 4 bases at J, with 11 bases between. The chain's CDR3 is CASQGFSYGYTF. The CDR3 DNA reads TGTGCCAGCCAGGGGTTCAGCTATGGCTACACCTTC.

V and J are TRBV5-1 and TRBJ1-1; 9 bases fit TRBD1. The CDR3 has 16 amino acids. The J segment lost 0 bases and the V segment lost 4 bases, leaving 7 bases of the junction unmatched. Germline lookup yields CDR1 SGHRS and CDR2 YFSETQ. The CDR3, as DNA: TGCGCCAGCAGCCCCTGGACAGGGGACTTGAACACTGAAGCTTTCTTT. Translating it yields CASSPWTGDLNTEAFF.

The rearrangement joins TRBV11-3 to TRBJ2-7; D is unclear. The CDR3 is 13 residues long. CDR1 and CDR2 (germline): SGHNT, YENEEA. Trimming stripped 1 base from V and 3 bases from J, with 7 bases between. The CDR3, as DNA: TGTGCCAGCAGCTTAGGGGCAGGCTACGAGCAGTACTTC. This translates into CASSLGAGYEQYF.

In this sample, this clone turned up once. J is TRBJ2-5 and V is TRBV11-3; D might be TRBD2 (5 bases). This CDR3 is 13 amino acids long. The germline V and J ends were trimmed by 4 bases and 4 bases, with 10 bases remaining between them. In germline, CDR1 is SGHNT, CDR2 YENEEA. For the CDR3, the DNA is TGTGCCAGCAGCTGGACTCAAGGAGAGACCCAGTACTTC. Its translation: CASSWTQGETQYF.

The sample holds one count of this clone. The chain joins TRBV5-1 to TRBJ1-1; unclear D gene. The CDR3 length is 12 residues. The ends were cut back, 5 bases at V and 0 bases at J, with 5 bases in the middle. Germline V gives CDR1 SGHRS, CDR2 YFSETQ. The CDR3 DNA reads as TGCGCCAGCAGTTTCTTGAACACTGAAGCTTTCTTT. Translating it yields CASSFLNTEAFF.

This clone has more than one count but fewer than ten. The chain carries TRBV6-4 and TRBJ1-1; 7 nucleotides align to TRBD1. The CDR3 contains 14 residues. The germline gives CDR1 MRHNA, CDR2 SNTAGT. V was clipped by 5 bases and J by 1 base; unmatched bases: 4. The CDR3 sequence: CASSLTGQNTEAFF. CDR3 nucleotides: TGTGCCAGCAGTCTGACAGGGCAGAACACTGAAGCTTTCTTT.

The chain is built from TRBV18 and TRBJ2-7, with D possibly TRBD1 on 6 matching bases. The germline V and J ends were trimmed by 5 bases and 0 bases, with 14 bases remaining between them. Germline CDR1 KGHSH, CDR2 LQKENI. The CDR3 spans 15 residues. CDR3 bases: TGTGCCAGCTCAAAGCAGGGGACCGGCTCCTACGAGCAGTACTTC. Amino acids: CASSKQGTGSYEQYF. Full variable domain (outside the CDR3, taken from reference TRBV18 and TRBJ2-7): NAGVMQNPRHLVRRRGQEARLRCSPMKGHSHVYWYRQLPEEGLKFMVYLQKENIIDESGMPKERFSAEFPKEGPSILRIQQVVRGDSAAYFCASSKQGTGSYEQYFGPGTRLTVT.

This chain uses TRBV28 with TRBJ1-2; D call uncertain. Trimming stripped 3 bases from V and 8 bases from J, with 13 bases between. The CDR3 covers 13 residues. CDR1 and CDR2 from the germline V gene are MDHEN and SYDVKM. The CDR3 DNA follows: TGTGCCAGCAGTTTTGGCCAGATTATAGGCTACACCTTC. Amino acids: CASSFGQIIGYTF.

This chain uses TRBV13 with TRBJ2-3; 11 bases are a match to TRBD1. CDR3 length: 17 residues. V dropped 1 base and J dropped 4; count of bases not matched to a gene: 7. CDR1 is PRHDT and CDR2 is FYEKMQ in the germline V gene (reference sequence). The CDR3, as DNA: TGTGCCAGCAGCTTAGTCAGGACAGGGGGCCGCGCAGATACGCAGTATTTT. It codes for CASSLVRTGGRADTQYF.

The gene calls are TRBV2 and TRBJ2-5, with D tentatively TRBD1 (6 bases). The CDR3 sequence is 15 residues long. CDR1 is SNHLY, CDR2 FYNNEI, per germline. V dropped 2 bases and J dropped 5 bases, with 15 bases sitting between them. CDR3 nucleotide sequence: TGTGCCAGCAGTGAATCAGGGGAGATAGTGGAGACCCAGTACTTC. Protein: CASSESGEIVETQYF.

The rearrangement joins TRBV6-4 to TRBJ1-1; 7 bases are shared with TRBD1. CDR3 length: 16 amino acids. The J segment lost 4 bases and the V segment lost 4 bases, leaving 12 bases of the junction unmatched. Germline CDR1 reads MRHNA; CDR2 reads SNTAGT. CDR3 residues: CASSVEEGASGTEAFF. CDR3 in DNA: TGTGCCAGCAGTGTTGAGGAGGGGGCAAGTGGCACTGAAGCTTTCTTT.

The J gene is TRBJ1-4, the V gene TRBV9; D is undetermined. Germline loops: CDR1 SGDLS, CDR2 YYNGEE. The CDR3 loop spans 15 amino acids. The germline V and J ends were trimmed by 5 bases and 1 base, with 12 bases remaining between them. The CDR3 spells CASSRSAGTNEKLFF. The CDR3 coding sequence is TGTGCCAGCAGTAGGTCGGCGGGAACTAATGAAAAACTGTTTTTT.

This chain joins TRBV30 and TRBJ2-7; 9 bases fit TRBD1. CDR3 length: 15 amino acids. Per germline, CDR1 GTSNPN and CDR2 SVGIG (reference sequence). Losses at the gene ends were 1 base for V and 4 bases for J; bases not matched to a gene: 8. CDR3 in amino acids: CAWSDGTGWKYEQYF. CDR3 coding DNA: TGTGCCTGGAGTGATGGGACAGGGTGGAAGTACGAGCAGTACTTC.

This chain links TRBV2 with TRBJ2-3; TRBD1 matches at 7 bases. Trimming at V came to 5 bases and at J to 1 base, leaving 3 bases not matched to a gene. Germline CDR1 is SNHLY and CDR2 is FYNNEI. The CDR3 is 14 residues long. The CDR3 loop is CASSLDRGTDTQYF. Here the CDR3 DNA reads TGTGCCAGCAGTTTAGACAGGGGCACAGATACGCAGTATTTT. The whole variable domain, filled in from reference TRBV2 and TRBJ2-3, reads EPEVTQTPSHQVTQMGQEVILRCVPISNHLYFYWYRQILGQKVEFLVSFYNNEISEKSEIFDDQFSVERPDGSNFTLKIRSTKLEDSAMYFCASSLDRGTDTQYFGPGTRLTVL.

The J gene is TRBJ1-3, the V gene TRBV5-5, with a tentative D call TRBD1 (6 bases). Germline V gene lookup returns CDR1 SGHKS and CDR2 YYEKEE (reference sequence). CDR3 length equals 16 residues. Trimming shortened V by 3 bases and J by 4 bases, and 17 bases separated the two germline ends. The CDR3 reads CASSSLTGTQGNTIYF. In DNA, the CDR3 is TGTGCCAGCAGCTCCTTGACAGGAACCCAAGGAAACACCATATATTTT.

CDR3 sequence (DNA): TGCAGCGTCGGGGGAAGACTAGCGGGGAAGTTTTCCTACGAGCAGTACTTC. Protein product: CSVGGRLAGKFSYEQYF. This chain joins TRBV29-1 and TRBJ2-7; 11 bases are a match to TRBD2. Germline V CDR1 and CDR2: SQVTM, ANQGSEA. The CDR3 runs to 17 residues. V was clipped by 6 bases and J by 1 base; unmatched bases: 14.

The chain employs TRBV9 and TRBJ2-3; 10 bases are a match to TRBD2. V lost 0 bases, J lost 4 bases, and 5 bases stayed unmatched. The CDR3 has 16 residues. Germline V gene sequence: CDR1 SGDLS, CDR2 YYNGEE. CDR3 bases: TGTGCCAGCAGCGTAGCTACCAGCGGGGGGGCAGATACGCAGTATTTT. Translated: CASSVATSGGADTQYF.

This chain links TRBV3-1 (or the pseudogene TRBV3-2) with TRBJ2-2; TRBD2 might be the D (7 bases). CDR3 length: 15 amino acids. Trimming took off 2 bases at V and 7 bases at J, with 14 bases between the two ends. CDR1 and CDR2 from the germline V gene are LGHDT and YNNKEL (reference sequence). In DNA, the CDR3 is TGTGCCAGCAGCCAACGCGGGGGCGGGCACGGGGAGCTGTTTTTT. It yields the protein CASSQRGGGHGELFF.

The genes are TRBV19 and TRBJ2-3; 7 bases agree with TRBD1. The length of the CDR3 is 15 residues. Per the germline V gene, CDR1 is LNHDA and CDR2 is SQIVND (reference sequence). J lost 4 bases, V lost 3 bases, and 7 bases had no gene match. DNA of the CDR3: TGTGCCAGTAGTATGGCAGGGGGAATAGCAGATACGCAGTATTTT. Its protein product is CASSMAGGIADTQYF.

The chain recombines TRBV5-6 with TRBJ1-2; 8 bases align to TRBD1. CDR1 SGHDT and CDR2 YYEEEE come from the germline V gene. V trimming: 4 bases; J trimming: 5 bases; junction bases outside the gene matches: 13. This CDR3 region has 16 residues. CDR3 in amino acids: CASSRFGAQGGYGYTF. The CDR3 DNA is TGTGCCAGCAGCCGATTCGGGGCACAGGGGGGGTATGGCTACACCTTC. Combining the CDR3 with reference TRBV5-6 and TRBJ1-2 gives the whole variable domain DAGVTQSPTHLIKTRGQQVTLRCSPKSGHDTVSWYQQALGQGPQFIFQYYEEEERQRGNFPDRFSGHQFPNYSSELNVNALLLGDSALYLCASSRFGAQGGYGYTFGSGTRLTVV.

This CDR3 reads CASAKDREETQYF. CDR3 nucleotide sequence: TGTGCCAGCGCTAAGGACAGGGAAGAGACCCAGTACTTC. The V and J genes are TRBV2 and TRBJ2-5; TRBD1 matches 8 bases. The CDR3 covers 13 residues. Germline V gene sequence: CDR1 SNHLY, CDR2 FYNNEI. V lost 8 bases, J lost 3 bases, and 5 bases stayed unmatched.

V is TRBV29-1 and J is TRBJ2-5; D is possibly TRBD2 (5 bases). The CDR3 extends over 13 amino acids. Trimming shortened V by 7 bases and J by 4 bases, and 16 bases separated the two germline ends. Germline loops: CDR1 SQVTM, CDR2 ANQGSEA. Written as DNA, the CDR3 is TGCAGCGAAACAGAGGGTGCCGGAGAGACCCAGTACTTC. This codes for CSETEGAGETQYF.